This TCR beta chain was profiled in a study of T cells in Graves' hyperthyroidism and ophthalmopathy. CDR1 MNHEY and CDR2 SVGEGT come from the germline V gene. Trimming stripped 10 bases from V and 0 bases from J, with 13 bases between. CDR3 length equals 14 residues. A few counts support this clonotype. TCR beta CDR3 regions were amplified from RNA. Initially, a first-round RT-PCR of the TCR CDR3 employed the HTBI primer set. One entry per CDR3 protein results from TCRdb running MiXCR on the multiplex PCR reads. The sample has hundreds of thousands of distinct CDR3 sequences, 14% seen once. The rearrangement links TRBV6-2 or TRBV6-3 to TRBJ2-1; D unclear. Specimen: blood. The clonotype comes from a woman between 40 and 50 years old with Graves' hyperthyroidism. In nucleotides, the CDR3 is TGTGCCATTTCTACACCTAACTCCTACAATGAGCAGTTCTTC. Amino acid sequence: CAISTPNSYNEQFF.